This T cell receptor (beta chain) derives from a study of blood T cell repertoires in COVID-19. Study-wide context: COVID-19 samples, acute and convalescent, were from the United States, Italy and Spain.

In the study's own analysis: Amplification of reference gene primers was used by the study to estimate nucleated cell counts. Generated by immunoSEQ multiplex PCR, the TCRdb table keeps only in-frame clones and is missing some. V and J calls and clone size are given by that table; D and trimming were obtained from the DNA. Of some 300,000 clones listed, 80% to 90% were seen once; the top ten hold roughly 4%. The CDR3 extends over 11 amino acids. V was clipped by 9 bases and J by 4 bases, with 6 bases between them. Germline V lookup: CDR1 LNHDA, CDR2 SQIVND (reference sequence). Source material: PBMCs or T cells enriched from blood (not recorded which). The chain recombines TRBV19 with TRBJ1-4, with no clear D. The receptor was isolated from a man aged 25 to 40 who had recovered from COVID-19. As DNA, the CDR3 is TGTGCCAGCCTGTATAATGAAAAACTGTTTTTT. Residues: CASLYNEKLFF.